These 10 T cell receptor beta chains were sequenced from one sample in a study of spatial heterogeneity in lung cancer. From the 5' RACE reads, TCRdb called clonotypes with MiXCR, one entry per CDR3 protein. The sample includes around 9,800 distinct CDR3 sequences, roughly a quarter seen only once; the top ten take 33%. Time point here: sample taken at primary tumor resection. In each case, whole RNA from tumor, nontumor lung or frozen PBMC was sequenced unsorted. The starting material was PBMCs, obtained at surgery. The origin of the receptors is a female donor with early-stage non-small cell lung cancer.

The table lists this clonotype with a few counts. The genes are TRBV10-3 and TRBJ1-2; weak D call: TRBD1 (5 bases). Germline V gene lookup returns CDR1 ENHRY and CDR2 SYGVKD. The germline V and J ends were trimmed by 7 bases and 11 bases, with 20 bases remaining between them. CDR3 size: 13 residues. The CDR3 protein is CAITAGSSGGYTF. The CDR3 nucleotides read TGTGCCATCACCGCAGGCTCCTCTGGGGGTTACACCTTC.

This clonotype was seen more than once but under ten times. The chain has TRBV6-5 and TRBJ2-7, with D perhaps TRBD1 (6 bases). Germline V gene sequence: CDR1 MNHEY, CDR2 SVGAGI. Trimming left V 2 bases short and J 4 bases short, with 12 bases between. The CDR3 consists of 14 residues. The CDR3 coding sequence is TGTGCCAGCAGTTACCCCGGGACAAGATACGAGCAGTACTTC. Protein product: CASSYPGTRYEQYF.

CDR3 sequence reads: CASRRDRINTGELFF. The CDR3 DNA reads TGTGCCAGCAGGAGGGACAGAATAAACACCGGGGAGCTGTTTTTT. The J gene is TRBJ2-2, the V gene TRBV6-5; 7 bases line up with TRBD1. Losses at the gene ends were 6 bases for V and 2 bases for J; bases not matched to a gene: 6. This CDR3 is 15 amino acids long. Germline V gives CDR1 MNHEY, CDR2 SVGAGI.

The gene calls are TRBV29-1 and TRBJ1-2, with D unresolved. The CDR3 has 20 residues. The germline V and J ends were trimmed by 0 bases and 4 bases, with 30 bases remaining between them. The germline V gene encodes CDR1 SQVTM and CDR2 ANQGSEA. In DNA form, the CDR3 reads TGCAGCGTTGAAGATTCTACACACATACCCTCTAACTACCCTACCTATGGCTACACCTTC. It specifies CSVEDSTHIPSNYPTYGYTF.

This clonotype was detected a few times. The CDR3 loop is CASSWDKITTYEQYF. CDR3 nucleotide sequence: TGTGCCAGCAGCTGGGACAAAATAACAACCTACGAGCAGTACTTC. This chain links TRBV7-9 with TRBJ2-7; TRBD1 is a possible D gene (6 bases). V shed 4 bases and J shed 2 bases, with 15 bases lying between them. Looked up from germline, CDR1 is SEHNR and CDR2 is FQNEAQ (reference sequence). The CDR3 sequence is 15 residues long.

This clonotype was observed at least ten times. The chain recombines TRBV4-1 with TRBJ2-7; D might be TRBD2 (5 bases). V was clipped by 1 base and J by 2 bases, with 9 bases between them. This CDR3 comprises 14 residues. Germline assignment: CDR1 MGHRA and CDR2 YSYEKL. The DNA for the CDR3 is TGCGCCAGCAGCCAAGCAGAGGGAGCCTACGAGCAGTACTTC. This translates into CASSQAEGAYEQYF.

The rearrangement joins TRBV15 to TRBJ2-3; 7 bases match TRBD2. Trimming at V came to 1 base and at J to 5 bases, leaving 9 bases not matched to a gene. Germline V gives CDR1 LNHNV, CDR2 YYDKDF (reference sequence). The CDR3 sequence is 16 residues long. The CDR3 loop is CATSRAPGGSRDTQYF. Here the CDR3 DNA reads TGTGCCACCAGCAGAGCTCCTGGCGGGAGCCGAGATACGCAGTATTTT.

This clonotype was counted between two and nine times. The chain combines TRBV7-2 with TRBJ2-7, with D unclear. Trimming removed 2 bases from V and 3 bases from J, with 14 bases in between. The CDR3 spans 15 residues. Germline V gives CDR1 SGHTA, CDR2 FQGNSA. CDR3 loop: CASSLMLSTRYEQYF. CDR3 coding DNA: TGTGCCAGCAGCTTAATGCTCTCCACCCGCTACGAGCAGTACTTC. Full variable domain (outside the CDR3, taken from reference TRBV7-2 and TRBJ2-7): GAGVSQSPSNKVTEKGKDVELRCDPISGHTALYWYRQSLGQGLEFLIYFQGNSAPDKSGLPSDRFSAERTGGSVSTLTIQRTQQEDSAVYLCASSLMLSTRYEQYFGPGTRLTVT.

V and J are TRBV5-6 and TRBJ1-2; D unresolved. CDR3 length: 13 residues. V was clipped by 1 base and J by 6 bases, with 10 bases between them. The V gene's germline CDR1 is SGHDT and CDR2 YYEEEE. The CDR3 here is CASSLNQLDGYTF. DNA for the CDR3: TGTGCCAGCAGCTTGAACCAGCTCGATGGCTACACCTTC.

Of note for this clonotype: A much larger clone differs from this one at a single base, so this may be a read error. V and J are TRBV2 and TRBJ2-7, with D possibly being TRBD1 or TRBD2 (5 bases each). The CDR3 contains 14 residues. The ends were cut back, 8 bases at V and 2 bases at J, with 16 bases in the middle. Germline V gives CDR1 SNHLY, CDR2 FYNNEI. The CDR3 protein is CASGGGQEAYEQYF. The DNA for the CDR3 is TGTGCCAGCGGTGGGGGTCAGGAGGCCTACGAGCAGTACTTC.